The 12 T cell receptor beta chains in this list originate from one sample, sequenced in a study of blood T cell repertoires in COVID-19. Only in-frame clones appear in the TCRdb table, and some are missing; sequencing was by immunoSEQ multiplex PCR. The sample lists roughly 140,000 clones, more than 60% seen once, with less than 2.5% in the top ten. Material for sequencing was peripheral blood. The receptors here all came from a woman aged 55-75 years with acute or convalescent COVID-19.

The CDR3 here is CASSKVPPGTGLFDEQYF. The CDR3, as DNA: TGTGCCAGCAGCAAAGTTCCGCCCGGGACAGGGTTGTTCGACGAGCAGTACTTC. J is TRBJ2-7 and V is TRBV21-1; TRBD1, as called in the table, went unchecked against the DNA. TRBV21-1 is termed a pseudogene. The CDR3 is made up of 18 amino acids.

The chain has TRBV25-1 and TRBJ2-4; D may be TRBD1 (5 bases). Germline V CDR1 and CDR2: MGHDK, SYGVNS. V lost 3 bases and J lost 10, with 10 bases in between. The CDR3 has 12 residues. The CDR3 nucleotides are TGTGCCAGCAGTGAGGGGCCCGGTATTCAGTACTTC. It yields the protein CASSEGPGIQYF.

The J gene is TRBJ1-1, the V gene TRBV3-1 (or the pseudogene TRBV3-2); D perhaps matches TRBD1 (6 bases). Germline CDR1 is LGHDT and CDR2 is YNNKEL (reference sequence). V lost 4 bases and J 0 bases, leaving 15 bases between the germline ends. The CDR3 runs to 16 residues. The CDR3 DNA follows: TGTGCCAGCAGCCGCCTCGTGGGGGCGATGAACACTGAAGCTTTCTTT. Protein: CASSRLVGAMNTEAFF.

The V gene is TRBV3-1 (or the pseudogene TRBV3-2), the J gene TRBJ2-7; 8 bases line up with TRBD2. V lost 4 bases to trimming and J lost 5 bases; unmatched junction nucleotides: 10. The CDR3 extends over 15 amino acids. CDR1 and CDR2 from the germline V gene are LGHDT and YNNKEL (reference sequence). The CDR3: CASSPVREGRDEQYF. CDR3 DNA: TGTGCCAGCAGCCCCGTTCGGGAGGGCCGGGACGAGCAGTACTTC.

V gene TRBV5-1 combines with J gene TRBJ2-7, with a tentative D call TRBD2 (6 bases). Trimming took 3 bases from V and 0 from J, leaving 10 bases between them. Per germline, CDR1 SGHRS and CDR2 YFSETQ. The CDR3 sequence is 14 residues long. CDR3 residues: CASSSGLSSYEQYF. The CDR3 DNA sequence: TGCGCCAGCAGCTCCGGACTAAGCTCCTACGAGCAGTACTTC.

This clone ranks as medium-sized. CDR3: CASTKLGQGVGSFSNQPQHF. For the CDR3, the DNA is TGTGCCAGCACTAAGCTAGGACAGGGGGTTGGGAGTTTTAGCAATCAGCCCCAGCATTTT. V gene TRBV28 combines with J gene TRBJ1-5; TRBD1 aligns across 10 bases. This CDR3 spans 20 amino acids. Trimming removed 7 bases from V and 0 bases from J; junction bases left unmatched: 18. CDR1 and CDR2 (germline): MDHEN, SYDVKM.

The chain couples TRBV6-5 to TRBJ2-5, with 8 bases matching TRBD2. With V trimmed by 10 bases and J by 5 bases, 12 bases remained unmatched. The CDR3 has 14 residues. Germline V gene data show CDR1 as MNHEY and CDR2 as SVGAGI. The CDR3 region is CATGGGLAGETQYF. The CDR3 nucleotides read TGTGCCACCGGAGGAGGACTAGCTGGGGAGACCCAGTACTTC.

The chain joins TRBV29-1 to TRBJ1-2; weak D call: TRBD1 (5 bases). Germline-derived CDR1 and CDR2 are SQVTM and ANQGSEA. V was trimmed by 5 bases and J by 7 bases, leaving 11 bases between them. The CDR3 length is 11 residues. The CDR3 sequence: CSVTQGSGYTF. The CDR3 region has the DNA TGCAGCGTTACGCAGGGATCTGGCTACACCTTC.

The chain couples TRBV2 to TRBJ2-2; 7 bases match TRBD2. The CDR3 consists of 15 residues. Germline values: CDR1 SNHLY, CDR2 FYNNEI. With 7 bases clipped from V and 5 bases from J, the junction kept 10 bases outside the gene matches. The DNA of the CDR3 is TGTGCCAGCAATCGACTAGCTTCGAGGACCGGGGAGCTGTTTTTT. Encoded protein: CASNRLASRTGELFF.

J is TRBJ2-1 and V is TRBV9; 14 nucleotides match TRBD2. This CDR3 comprises 16 residues. V gave up 0 bases and J gave up 15 bases; unmatched junction bases: 11. CDR1 is SGDLS and CDR2 is YYNGEE in the germline V gene. The CDR3 here is CASSVATTGTSGSTFF. The CDR3 nucleotides are TGTGCCAGCAGCGTAGCTACAACGGGGACTAGCGGGAGTACGTTCTTC.

The V gene is TRBV30, the J gene TRBJ1-1; 8 positions agree with TRBD1. Trimming removed 6 bases from V and 3 bases from J; junction bases left unmatched: 6. The CDR3 loop spans 13 amino acids. The germline CDR1 and CDR2 sequences are GTSNPN and SVGIG (reference sequence). This CDR3 is CACQGALYTEAFF. CDR3 in DNA: TGTGCCTGCCAGGGGGCATTGTACACTGAAGCTTTCTTT.

This clone has just one count. This rearrangement joins TRBV10-3 to TRBJ2-5; the match to TRBD1 covers 9 bases. The length of the CDR3 is 14 residues. V was clipped by 5 bases and J by 5 bases; unmatched bases: 6. Germline V gives CDR1 ENHRY, CDR2 SYGVKD. The CDR3 here is CAISTQGAWETQYF. The CDR3 DNA reads TGTGCCATCAGTACACAGGGGGCTTGGGAGACCCAGTACTTC.